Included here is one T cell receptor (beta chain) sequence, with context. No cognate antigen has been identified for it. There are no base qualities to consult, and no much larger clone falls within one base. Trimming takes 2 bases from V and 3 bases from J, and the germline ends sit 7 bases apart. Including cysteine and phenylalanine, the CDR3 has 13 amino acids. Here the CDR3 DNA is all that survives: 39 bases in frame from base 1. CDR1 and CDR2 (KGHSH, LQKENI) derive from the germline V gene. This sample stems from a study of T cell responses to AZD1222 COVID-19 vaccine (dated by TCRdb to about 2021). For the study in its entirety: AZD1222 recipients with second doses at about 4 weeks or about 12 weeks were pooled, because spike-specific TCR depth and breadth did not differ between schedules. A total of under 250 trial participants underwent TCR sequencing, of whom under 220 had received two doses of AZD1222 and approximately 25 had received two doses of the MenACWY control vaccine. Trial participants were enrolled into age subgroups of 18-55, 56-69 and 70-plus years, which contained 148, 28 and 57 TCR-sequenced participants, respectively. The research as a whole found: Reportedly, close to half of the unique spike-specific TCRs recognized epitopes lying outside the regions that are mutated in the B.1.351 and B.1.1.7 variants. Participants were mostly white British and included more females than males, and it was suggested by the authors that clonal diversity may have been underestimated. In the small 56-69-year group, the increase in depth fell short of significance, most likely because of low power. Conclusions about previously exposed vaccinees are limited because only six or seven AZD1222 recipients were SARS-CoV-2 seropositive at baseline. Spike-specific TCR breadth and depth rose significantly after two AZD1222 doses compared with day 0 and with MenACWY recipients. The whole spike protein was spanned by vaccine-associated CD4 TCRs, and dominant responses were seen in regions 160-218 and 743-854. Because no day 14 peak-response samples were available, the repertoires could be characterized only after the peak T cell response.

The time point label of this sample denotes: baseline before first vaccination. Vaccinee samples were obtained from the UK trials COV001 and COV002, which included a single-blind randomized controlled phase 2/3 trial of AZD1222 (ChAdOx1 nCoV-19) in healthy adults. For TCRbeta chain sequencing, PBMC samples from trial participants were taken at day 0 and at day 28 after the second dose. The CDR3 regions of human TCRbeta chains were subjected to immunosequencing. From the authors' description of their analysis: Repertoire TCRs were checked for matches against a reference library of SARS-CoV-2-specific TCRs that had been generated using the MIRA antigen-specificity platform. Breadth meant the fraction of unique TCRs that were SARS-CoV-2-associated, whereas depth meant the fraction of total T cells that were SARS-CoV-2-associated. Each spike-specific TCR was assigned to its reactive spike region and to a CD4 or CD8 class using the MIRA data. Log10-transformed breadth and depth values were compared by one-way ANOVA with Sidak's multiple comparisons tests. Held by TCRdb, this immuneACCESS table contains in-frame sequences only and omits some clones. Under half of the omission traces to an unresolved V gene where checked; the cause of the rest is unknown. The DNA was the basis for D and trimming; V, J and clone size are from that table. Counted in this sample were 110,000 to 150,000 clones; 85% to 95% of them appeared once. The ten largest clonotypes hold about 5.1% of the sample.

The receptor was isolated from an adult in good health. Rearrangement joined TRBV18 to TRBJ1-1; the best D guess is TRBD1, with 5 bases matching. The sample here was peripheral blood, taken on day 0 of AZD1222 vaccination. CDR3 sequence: CASSPSGDTEAFF. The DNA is TGTGCCAGCTCACCATCGGGGGACACTGAAGCTTTCTTT.